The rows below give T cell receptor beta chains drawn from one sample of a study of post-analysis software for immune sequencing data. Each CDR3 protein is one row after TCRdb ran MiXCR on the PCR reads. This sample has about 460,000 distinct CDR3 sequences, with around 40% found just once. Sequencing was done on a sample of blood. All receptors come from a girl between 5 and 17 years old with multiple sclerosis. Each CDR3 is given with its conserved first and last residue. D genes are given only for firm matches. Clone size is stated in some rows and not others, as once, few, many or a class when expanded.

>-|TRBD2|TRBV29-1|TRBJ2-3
CSVDIPTLPTLTSGRPTDTQYF
TGCAGCGTTGATATACCGACCCTCCCAACCTTGACTAGCGGGAGACCCACAGATACGCAGTATTTT
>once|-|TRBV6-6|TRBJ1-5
CASSPGRADQPQHF
TGTGCCAGCAGTCCTGGACGGGCCGATCAGCCCCAGCATTTT
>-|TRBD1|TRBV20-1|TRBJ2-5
CSAVQGTQTQYF
TGCAGTGCTGTACAGGGGACCCAGACCCAGTACTTC
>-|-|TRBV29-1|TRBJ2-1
CSVEGSSSYNEQFF
TGCAGCGTTGAAGGTTCTAGCTCCTACAATGAGCAGTTCTTC
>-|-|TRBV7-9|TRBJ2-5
CASSLAAGEETQYF
TGTGCCAGCAGCTTAGCCGCAGGGGAAGAGACCCAGTACTTC
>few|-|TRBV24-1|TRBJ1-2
CATSDLADYGYTF
TGTGCCACCAGTGATCTGGCAGATTATGGCTACACCTTC
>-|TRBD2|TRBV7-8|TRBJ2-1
CASSLRTSGIYEQFF
TGTGCCAGCAGCTTACGGACTAGCGGGATATATGAGCAGTTCTTC
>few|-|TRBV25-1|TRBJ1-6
CASSERPVNSPLHF
TGTGCCAGCAGTGAACGGCCGGTGAATTCACCCCTCCACTTT
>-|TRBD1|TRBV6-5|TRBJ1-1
CASRPRDRLNTEAFF
TGTGCCAGCAGACCCCGGGACAGGCTGAACACTGAAGCTTTCTTT
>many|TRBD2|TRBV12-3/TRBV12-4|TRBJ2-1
CASSLLAEGSDNEQFF
TGTGCCAGCAGTTTACTAGCGGAAGGGAGCGACAATGAGCAGTTCTTC
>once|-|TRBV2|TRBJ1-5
CASSGLGINQPQHF
TGTGCCAGCAGTGGACTGGGCATTAATCAGCCCCAGCATTTT
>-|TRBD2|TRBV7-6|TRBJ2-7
CASSLGGSSYNEQYF
TGTGCCAGCAGCTTAGGCGGGAGCTCCTACAATGAGCAGTACTTC
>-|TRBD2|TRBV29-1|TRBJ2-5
CSVSGLAGRSETQYF
TGCAGCGTTTCAGGACTAGCGGGAAGGTCGGAGACCCAGTACTTC
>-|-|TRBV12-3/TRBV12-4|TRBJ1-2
CASHSRGGYTF
TGTGCCAGCCACAGTCGAGGAGGCTACACCTTC
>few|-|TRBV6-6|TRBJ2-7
CASSYSGGTYEQYF
TGTGCCAGCAGTTACTCTGGCGGGACCTACGAGCAGTACTTC
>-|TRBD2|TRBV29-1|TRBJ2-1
CSVSGLAGFAYNEQFF
TGCAGCGTTTCCGGACTAGCGGGGTTTGCCTACAATGAGCAGTTCTTC
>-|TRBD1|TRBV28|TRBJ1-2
CASSLPGTGKGYTF
TGTGCCAGCAGTCTTCCCGGGACAGGGAAGGGCTACACCTTC
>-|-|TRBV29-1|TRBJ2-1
CSVVLLAHNEQFF
TGCAGCGTTGTGCTTCTAGCCCACAATGAGCAGTTCTTC
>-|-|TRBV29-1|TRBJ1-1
CSGEGPNTEAFF
TGCAGCGGTGAAGGGCCCAACACTGAAGCTTTCTTT
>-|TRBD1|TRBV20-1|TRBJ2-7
CSASGTGAQYYEQYF
TGCAGTGCTAGCGGGACAGGGGCCCAATACTACGAGCAGTACTTC
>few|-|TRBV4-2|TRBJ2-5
CASSQISARETQYF
TGTGCCAGCAGCCAGATCTCGGCAAGGGAGACCCAGTACTTC
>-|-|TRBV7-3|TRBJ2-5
CASSFGGARETQYF
TGTGCCAGCAGCTTCGGGGGCGCCCGAGAGACCCAGTACTTC
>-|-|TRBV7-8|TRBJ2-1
CASSLNRTLKYNEQFF
TGTGCCAGCAGCTTAAATCGTACTCTCAAATACAATGAGCAGTTCTTC
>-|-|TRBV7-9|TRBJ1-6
CASSLADSYSPLHF
TGTGCCAGCAGCTTAGCGGACAGTTATTCACCCCTCCACTTT
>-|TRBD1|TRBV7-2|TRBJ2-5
CASRFKSGTGGRETQYF
TGTGCCAGCAGATTCAAATCCGGGACAGGGGGTCGAGAGACCCAGTACTTC
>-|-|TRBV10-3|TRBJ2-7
CAISERRTAPYEQYF
TGTGCCATCAGTGAGCGTCGGACAGCCCCCTACGAGCAGTACTTC
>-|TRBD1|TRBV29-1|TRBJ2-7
CSVEDPYRGPYEQYF
TGCAGCGTTGAAGACCCATACAGGGGCCCCTACGAGCAGTACTTC
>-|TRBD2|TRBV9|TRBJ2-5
CASGLAGVEQYF
TGTGCCAGCGGATTAGCGGGAGTAGAGCAGTACTTC
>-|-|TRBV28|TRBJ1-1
CASTIGRLQDEWGDTEAFF
TGTGCCAGCACAATCGGTAGGTTACAGGATGAGTGGGGAGACACTGAAGCTTTCTTT
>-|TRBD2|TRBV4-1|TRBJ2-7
CASSQDASGRAYEQYF
TGCGCCAGCAGCCAAGATGCTAGCGGGAGGGCATACGAGCAGTACTTC
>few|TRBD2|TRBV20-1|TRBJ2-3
CSASRLAGADTQYF
TGCAGTGCTAGTCGTCTCGCGGGAGCAGATACGCAGTATTTT
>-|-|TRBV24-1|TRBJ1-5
CATSPRTRNQPQHF
TGTGCCACCAGCCCCAGAACGAGGAATCAGCCCCAGCATTTT
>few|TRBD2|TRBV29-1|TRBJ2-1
CSVDGLAGSSYNEQFF
TGCAGCGTAGATGGACTAGCGGGGAGCTCCTACAATGAGCAGTTCTTC
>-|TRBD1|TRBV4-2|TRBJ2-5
CASSPRTGGRETQYF
TGTGCCAGCAGCCCGAGGACAGGGGGAAGAGAGACCCAGTACTTC
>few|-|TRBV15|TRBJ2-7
CATSRVRRADEQYF
TGTGCCACCAGCAGAGTTAGGAGGGCCGACGAGCAGTACTTC
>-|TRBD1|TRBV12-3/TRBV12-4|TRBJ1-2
CASILGDSSGGYTF
TGTGCCAGCATCCTAGGGGACAGTTCGGGCGGCTACACCTTC
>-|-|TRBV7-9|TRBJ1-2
CASSLVAPYGYTF
TGTGCCAGCAGCTTAGTCGCCCCTTATGGCTACACCTTC
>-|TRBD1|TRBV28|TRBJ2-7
CASSPIPRDSLSYEQYF
TGTGCCAGCAGTCCGATACCCCGGGACAGCCTCTCCTACGAGCAGTACTTC
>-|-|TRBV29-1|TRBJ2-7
CSVEEFHEQYF
TGCAGCGTTGAAGAATTCCACGAGCAGTACTTC
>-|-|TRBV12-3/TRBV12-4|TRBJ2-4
CACSPTAWEGGDYEAKNIQYF
TGTGCCTGCAGTCCCACCGCCTGGGAAGGGGGGGACTATGAAGCCAAAAACATTCAGTACTTC
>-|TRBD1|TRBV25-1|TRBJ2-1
CATRTGNEQFF
TGTGCCACCAGGACAGGGAATGAGCAGTTCTTC
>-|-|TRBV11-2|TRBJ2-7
CASARSYEQYF
TGTGCCAGCGCCAGGTCCTACGAGCAGTACTTC
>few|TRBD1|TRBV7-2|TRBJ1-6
CASSPTGWNSPLHF
TGTGCCAGCAGCCCGACAGGGTGGAATTCACCCCTCCACTTT
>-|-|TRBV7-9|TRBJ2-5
CASSLGLSSYNEQYF
TGTGCCAGCAGCTTAGGACTGAGTTCCTACAATGAGCAGTACTTC
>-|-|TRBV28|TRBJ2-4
CASSSEGEAKNIQYF
TGTGCCAGCAGTAGTGAGGGTGAAGCCAAAAACATTCAGTACTTC
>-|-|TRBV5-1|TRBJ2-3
CASSLMVGDTQYF
TGCGCCAGCAGCTTGATGGTGGGCGATACGCAGTATTTT
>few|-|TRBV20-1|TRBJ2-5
CSAWTPQETQYF
TGCAGTGCTTGGACACCCCAAGAGACCCAGTACTTC
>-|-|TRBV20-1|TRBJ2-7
CSASGPDADEQYF
TGCAGTGCTAGTGGACCAGACGCGGACGAGCAGTACTTC
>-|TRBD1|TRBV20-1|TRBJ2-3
CSARGRRQGPLGTDTQYF
TGCAGTGCTAGAGGGAGACGACAGGGGCCACTCGGGACGGATACGCAGTATTTT
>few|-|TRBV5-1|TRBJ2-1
CASSKGTGANEQFF
TGCGCCAGCAGCAAAGGAACGGGGGCCAATGAGCAGTTCTTC
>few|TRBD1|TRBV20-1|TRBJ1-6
CSARDHRGDDSPLHF
TGCAGTGCTAGAGACCACAGGGGCGATGATTCACCCCTCCACTTT
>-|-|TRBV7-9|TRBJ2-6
CASSLAVGSGANVLTF
TGTGCCAGCAGCTTAGCGGTCGGCTCTGGGGCCAACGTCCTGACTTTC
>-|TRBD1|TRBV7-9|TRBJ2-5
CASRGTGTGSQQKYF
TGTGCCAGCAGGGGGACCGGGACAGGGTCGCAGCAAAAGTACTTC
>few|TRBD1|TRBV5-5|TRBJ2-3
CASSLVRRGLTDTQYF
TGTGCCAGCAGCTTGGTTCGCAGGGGGTTAACAGATACGCAGTATTTT